Listed here are 2 T cell receptor beta chains from one sample, sequenced in a study of blood T cell repertoires in COVID-19. TCRdb's copy holds only in-frame clones and misses some; the assay was immunoSEQ multiplex PCR. The sample consists of about 390,000 clones, about 87% of them appearing once. Material for sequencing was peripheral blood. These receptors were taken from a woman aged 55 to 70 with COVID-19, enrolled during active disease.

The rearrangement links TRBV27 to TRBJ2-2; D not certain. V was shortened by 6 bases and J by 3 bases, with 14 bases between the two germline ends. The CDR3 spans 15 residues. Germline V lookup: CDR1 MNHEY, CDR2 SMNVEV (reference sequence). The CDR3 bases are TGTGCCAGCAGCCTCAGGTTTTCGGACACCGGGGAGCTGTTTTTT. It yields the protein CASSLRFSDTGELFF.

This chain links TRBV7-3 with TRBJ1-2; no reliable D call. CDR1 and CDR2 from the germline V gene are SGHTA and FQGTGA. This CDR3 comprises 13 residues. With 2 bases removed from V and 2 bases from J, the gap between germline ends came to 6 bases. The CDR3 region is CASSLGRNYGYTF. CDR3 in DNA: TGTGCCAGCAGCTTAGGGAGAAACTATGGCTACACCTTC.